This T cell receptor beta chain came from a study of CD8+ T cells in alopecia areata (dated by TCRdb to the late 2010s). Notes on the research overall: Treated patients were enrolled in an open-label pilot trial of oral tofacitinib at 5 to 10 mg twice daily for moderate-to-severe alopecia areata. For the treated patients, the SALT score, which quantifies what percentage of scalp surface area is affected, served as the measure of disease severity. Biopsies were taken from tofacitinib-treated patients at baseline and at 4 and 24 weeks of treatment, and a later scalp biopsy was taken in several of the tofacitinib-treated patients. RNA was obtained with the PAXgene miRNA kit for fixed scalp, the miRNeasy kit for PBMCs, and the RNeasy kit for mouse skin. Tofacitinib was administered for 6 to 18 months, and 6 months of follow-up off drug were then conducted to assess delayed response and recurrence. TCRbeta CDR3 regions were amplified by immunoSEQ multiplex PCR using 35 Vbeta forward and 13 Jbeta reverse primers. In both human patients and the C3H/HeJ mouse model, the study applied high-throughput TCRbeta sequencing to look at T cell clonal expansion in alopecia areata. Scalp clonality was compared among normal scalp (n=4), patchy alopecia areata scalp (n=8), and alopecia totalis/universalis scalp (n=8). On the human side, TCRbeta sequencing was run on scalp tissue and on sorted CD4+ and CD8+ peripheral blood T cells from healthy controls and from alopecia areata patients with either patchy or totalis/universalis disease. Broad study findings and their caveats: Compared with mice, TCR sequences shared between patients were less clear, possibly partly because of HLA diversity across the patient population. Many expanded lesional clones persisted in scalp and blood during tofacitinib treatment, which may partly explain relapse after stopping treatment. Lesional scalp, especially in alopecia totalis/universalis, showed higher clonality and more expanded CD8+ clones than normal scalp, suggesting antigenic drive. Because the treated cohort was small and had just a single nonresponder, larger studies are needed to establish links between baseline CD8+ expansion and response. Tofacitinib significantly lowered scalp clonality and the number of expanded CD8+ clones among the top 100 scalp clones. Unlike mouse skin, which is dominated by gammadelta T cells, normal human skin has resident alphabeta T cells that are also sequenced, and this complicates analysis of the scalp TCR repertoire.

Library generation was performed with the immunoSEQ multiplex PCR assay. For TCR sequencing, RNA was extracted from every sample and reverse transcribed into cDNA to serve as template. First-strand cDNA was synthesized with SuperScript III using a 2:1 mix of oligo-dT and random hexamers. A synthetic immune receptor repertoire was used to assess amplification bias, and residual bias was removed computationally. For the original study's pipeline: Raw reads were preprocessed to remove errors, and CDR3 was defined by IMGT conventions from the conserved cysteine to phenylalanine. Clonality was computed as 1 minus the Shannon entropy, with the entropy normalized by log2 of the number of productive unique TCRs. Scalp TCRbeta sequences were cross-referenced with sorted blood CD4 and CD8 repertoires so that the CD4 or CD8 identity of scalp clones could be inferred. TCRdb obtained this table from immuneACCESS and retained in-frame rearrangements with V and J assigned. These tables miss some clones; where compared with another copy, unresolved V genes account for less than half of the shortfall, and the remainder is unexplained. That table supplies the V and J calls and clone size; D and trimming were determined from the DNA. Here the sample has approximately 210,000 clones; around 60% occur a single time. The ten largest account for approximately 1.3% of the sample.

The treatment or condition label corresponds to: oral pan-JAK inhibitor, 5-10 mg twice daily. From alopecia areata patients, peripheral blood was collected along with lesional scalp punch biopsies. PBMCs were isolated by density centrifugation and stained for CD3, CD4 and CD8, after which CD4+ and CD8+ T cells were sorted on a FACSAria. About this clone itself: Its antigen target is currently unknown. The record has no base qualities; no much larger clone is one base away.

Material: CD4+ T cells sorted from blood, obtained between weeks 47 and 50, from a patient treated with tofacitinib. This clonotype originated in a human donor with alopecia areata.

The CDR3 protein is CSVKPGTSWQETQYF. The DNA reads as follows: TGCAGCGTTAAACCCGGGACTTCTTGGCAAGAGACCCAGTACTTC. The sequence joins TRBV29-1 to TRBJ2-5; TRBD2 is a weak D gene call, 6 bases matching. CDR1 and CDR2, per the germline V gene, are SQVTM and ANQGSEA. V and J lose 5 bases and 2 bases, and a span of 18 bases separates them. The CDR3 numbers 15 residues from cysteine through phenylalanine. The sequence is cut down to CDR3 DNA, 45 bases in frame from base 1.